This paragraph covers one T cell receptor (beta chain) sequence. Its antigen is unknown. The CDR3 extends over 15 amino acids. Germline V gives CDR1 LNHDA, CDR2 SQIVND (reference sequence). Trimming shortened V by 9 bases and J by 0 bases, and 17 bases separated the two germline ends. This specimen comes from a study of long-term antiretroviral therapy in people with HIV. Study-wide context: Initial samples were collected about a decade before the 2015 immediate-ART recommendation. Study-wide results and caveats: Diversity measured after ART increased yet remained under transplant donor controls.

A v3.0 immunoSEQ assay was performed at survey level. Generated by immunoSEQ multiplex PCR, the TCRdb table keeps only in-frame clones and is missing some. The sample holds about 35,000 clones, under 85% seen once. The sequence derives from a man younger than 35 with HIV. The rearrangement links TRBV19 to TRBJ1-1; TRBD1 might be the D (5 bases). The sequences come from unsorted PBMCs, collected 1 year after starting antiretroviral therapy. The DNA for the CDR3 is TGTGCCAGCCTCCCCCGGGGCGGGCTGAACACTGAAGCTTTCTTT. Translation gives CASLPRGGLNTEAFF.